The next 14 T cell receptor beta chains were all read from a single sample in a study of cytomegalovirus exposure and HLA in healthy donors. Using immunoSEQ multiplex PCR, the repertoire was profiled, and TCRdb retains in-frame clones only, with some absent. The sample gives around 150,000 clones, around 90% of which show up once; 2.5% to 4% is in the top ten. Sequencing was done on a sample of PBMCs. The receptors were gathered from a young woman in good health and CMV-seropositive.

The chain recombines TRBV5-4 with TRBJ2-3; D possibly corresponds to TRBD2 (5 bases). The CDR3 spans 16 residues. The germline V gene has CDR1 SGHNT and CDR2 YYREEE (reference sequence). Trimming left V 0 bases short and J 2 bases short, with 13 bases between. The CDR3 sequence: CASSLGGLENTDTQYF. The DNA for the CDR3 is TGTGCCAGCAGCTTGGGAGGACTGGAAAACACAGATACGCAGTATTTT.

The CDR3 is CASTQTGSQPQHF. In DNA form, the CDR3 reads TGTGCCAGCACCCAGACAGGGAGCCAGCCCCAGCATTTT. V usage is TRBV28 and J usage is TRBJ1-5, with TRBD1 matching over 7 bases. After removal of 7 bases from V and 7 bases from J, the junction contained 7 bases not matched to a gene. The CDR3 contains 13 residues. CDR1 and CDR2 from the germline V gene are MDHEN and SYDVKM. Looking up the rest from reference TRBV28 and TRBJ1-5 gives the full variable domain: DVKVTQSSRYLVKRTGEKVFLECVQDMDHENMFWYRQDPGLGLRLIYFSYDVKMKEKGDIPEGYSVSREKKERFSLILESASTNQTSMYLCASTQTGSQPQHFGDGTRLSIL.

The chain carries TRBV6-1 and TRBJ2-3, with 7 bases aligning to TRBD2. The CDR3 is 13 amino acids. Trimming removed 8 bases from V and 1 base from J; junction bases left unmatched: 3. Germline V CDR1 and CDR2: MNHNS, SASEGT. CDR3 sequence: CASLTSGTDTQYF. For the CDR3, the DNA is TGTGCCAGCTTAACTAGCGGCACAGATACGCAGTATTTT.

The V call is TRBV13, the J call TRBJ2-1, with 11 positions matching TRBD2. There are 17 residues in the CDR3. Per the germline V gene, CDR1 is PRHDT and CDR2 is FYEKMQ (reference sequence). The junction had 10 bases not matched to a gene; V was cut back by 3 bases and J by 6 bases. CDR3 DNA sequence: TGTGCCAGCAGCTTCGCCCCTAGCGGGAGGACCACCAATGAGCAGTTCTTC. Translation gives CASSFAPSGRTTNEQFF.

The gene calls are TRBV4-1 and TRBJ2-7, with a tentative D call TRBD1 (5 bases). The length of the CDR3 is 13 residues. With 1 base removed from V and 3 bases from J, the gap between germline ends came to 7 bases. CDR1 MGHRA and CDR2 YSYEKL come from the germline V gene. The CDR3 nucleotides read TGCGCCAGCAGCCAAGGACAGAACTACGAGCAGTACTTC. Residues: CASSQGQNYEQYF.

This chain links TRBV5-1 with TRBJ2-6; the D gene is possibly TRBD1 (5 bases). The CDR3 has 15 residues. Trimming removed 3 bases from V and 0 bases from J, with 7 bases in between. Germline CDR1 reads SGHRS; CDR2 reads YFSETQ. The CDR3 sequence is CASSWTISGANVLTF. As DNA, the CDR3 is TGCGCCAGCAGCTGGACAATCTCTGGGGCCAACGTCCTGACTTTC.

The chain has TRBV11-2 and TRBJ2-2, with a possible D match to TRBD1 (5 bases). This CDR3 region has 16 residues. The V gene lost 6 bases and the J gene lost 1 base, with 15 bases spanning the gap. CDR1 and CDR2 from the germline V gene are SGHAT and FQNNGV. The CDR3 sequence is CASRRRAVQNTGELFF. DNA of the CDR3: TGTGCCAGCAGGCGCAGGGCGGTTCAGAACACCGGGGAGCTGTTTTTT.

The rearrangement links TRBV4-1 to TRBJ2-6; 12 nucleotides line up with TRBD1. Losses at the gene ends were 0 bases for V and 4 bases for J; bases not matched to a gene: 7. CDR1 MGHRA and CDR2 YSYEKL come from the germline V gene. The CDR3 covers 19 residues. The CDR3 sequence: CASSQEPGQGAPGANVLTF. CDR3 DNA sequence: TGCGCCAGCAGCCAAGAACCGGGACAGGGGGCTCCCGGGGCCAACGTCCTGACTTTC.

The J gene is TRBJ1-1, the V gene TRBV5-1, with D maybe TRBD1 (5 bases). The ends were cut back, 2 bases at V and 1 base at J, with 6 bases in the middle. This CDR3 comprises 13 residues. Germline V CDR1 and CDR2: SGHRS, YFSETQ. CDR3 sequence reads: CASSLQENTEAFF. Written as DNA, the CDR3 is TGCGCCAGCAGCTTACAGGAGAACACTGAAGCTTTCTTT.

In the case of this clone: In the same sample, other DNA sequences code for this CDR3. The rearrangement links TRBV6-6 to TRBJ1-5; TRBD1 matches 9 bases. V was pared by 0 bases and J by 4 bases, with 1 base of the junction left unmatched. The CDR3 covers 15 residues. Germline CDR1 MNHNY, CDR2 SVGAGI (reference sequence). The CDR3, as DNA: TGTGCCAGCAGTTACTCGGGACAGGGAAATCAGCCCCAGCATTTT. It codes for CASSYSGQGNQPQHF.

The chain is built from TRBV19 and TRBJ2-5; TRBD1 aligns across 7 bases. The junction had 8 bases not matched to a gene; V was cut back by 5 bases and J by 5 bases. Germline V gene sequence: CDR1 LNHDA, CDR2 SQIVND (reference sequence). The CDR3 runs to 14 residues. The CDR3 DNA reads as TGTGCCAGTAGTCTAGGGGACAGTCCGGAGACCCAGTACTTC. Amino acid sequence: CASSLGDSPETQYF. The full variable domain, rest sourced from reference TRBV19 and TRBJ2-5, is DGGITQSPKYLFRKEGQNVTLSCEQNLNHDAMYWYRQDPGQGLRLIYYSQIVNDFQKGDIAEGYSVSREKKESFPLTVTSAQKNPTAFYLCASSLGDSPETQYFGPGTRLLVL.

The chain joins TRBV15 to TRBJ2-6; D gene unclear. V was pared by 0 bases and J by 4 bases, with 10 bases between. This CDR3 is built from 16 residues. Germline CDR1 and CDR2: LNHNV and YYDKDF (reference sequence). For the CDR3, the DNA is TGTGCCACCAGCAGAGATCTGGGCCCGGGGGCCAACGTCCTGACTTTC. It translates to CATSRDLGPGANVLTF.

The chain employs TRBV5-4 and TRBJ1-2; a possible D gene is TRBD1 (6 bases). CDR3 length: 17 residues. V lost 2 bases and J lost 3, with 20 bases in between. The germline V gene encodes CDR1 SGHNT and CDR2 YYREEE (reference sequence). In DNA, the CDR3 is TGTGCCAGCAGCTTCTACCGGGACATTAGGAACTACTATGGCTACACCTTC. Its translation: CASSFYRDIRNYYGYTF.

The chain has TRBV27 and TRBJ2-7, with 8 bases identical to TRBD1. The CDR3 has 14 residues. Germline V gene lookup returns CDR1 MNHEY and CDR2 SMNVEV (reference sequence). The V gene end was trimmed by 5 bases and the J gene end by 2 bases; junction bases not matched to a gene: 5. CDR3 bases: TGTGCCAGCAGTCCGCTACAGGGGGCCTACGAGCAGTACTTC. This translates into CASSPLQGAYEQYF.